The rows below give T cell receptor beta chains drawn from one sample of a study of blood T cell repertoires in COVID-19. Produced via immunoSEQ multiplex PCR; TCRdb's table is partial and in-frame only. This table holds roughly 280,000 clones, 84% found once. Sequencing was carried out using peripheral blood. All receptors come from a man between 60 and 75 years old with acute or convalescent COVID-19. CDR3s include the opening cysteine and the closing phenylalanine or tryptophan. Fields, in order: clone size, V gene, D gene, J gene, CDR3 DNA, CDR3 protein. A D gene is named only where the DNA matches it firmly. Some rows mark clone size as missing; the rest say once, few, many or name a class of expanded clone.

>-|TRBV5-5|TRBD2|TRBJ2-7
TGTGCCAGCAGCTTGGCCCCGGGGAGGGGATCCTACGAGCAGTACTTC
CASSLAPGRGSYEQYF
>-|TRBV9|-|TRBJ2-4
TGTGCCAGCAGCGTAGGTGGGTCGGGGGGCAAAGCCAAAAACATTCAGTACTTC
CASSVGGSGGKAKNIQYF
>-|TRBV7-8|TRBD2|TRBJ2-5
TGTGCCAGCAGCCACAGGACTAGCGGACTACAAGAGACCCAGTACTTC
CASSHRTSGLQETQYF
>-|TRBV28|TRBD1|TRBJ1-1
TGTGCCAGCAGTTCTACTCCGGGACAGGGTTCTGAAGCTTTCTTT
CASSSTPGQGSEAFF
>-|TRBV3-1/TRBV3-2|-|TRBJ1-1
TGTGCCAGCAGCCAAGATGTGGCCCCTGAAGCTTTCTTT
CASSQDVAPEAFF
>once|TRBV28|TRBD1|TRBJ1-2
TGTGCCAGCAGTTTATCCCCGATGACAGGGCCCCTATATGGCTACACCTTC
CASSLSPMTGPLYGYTF
>-|TRBV7-6|-|TRBJ2-2
TGTGCCAGCACCCAGACCCAGGCCGGGGAGCTGTTTTTT
CASTQTQAGELFF
>-|TRBV20-1|-|TRBJ1-1
TGCAGTGCTAGAGATGGGGAAGGGGTAAGCTTT
CSARDGEGVSF
>-|TRBV10-3|TRBD1|TRBJ2-1
TGTGCCATCAGCGAGGGGACAGGAACCGGTAATGAGCAGTTCTTC
CAISEGTGTGNEQFF
>-|TRBV5-1|-|TRBJ1-3
TGCGCCAGCAGCCCAGGGACAAGCTCTGGAAACACCATATATTTT
CASSPGTSSGNTIYF
>-|TRBV7-9|TRBD1|TRBJ1-1
TGTGCCAGCAGCTTCCAGGGGGTAGGCACTGAAGCTTTCTTT
CASSFQGVGTEAFF
>-|TRBV15|TRBD2|TRBJ2-3
TGTGCCACCAGTCATAGGAGACGGGGGGGCAAAAGGTATACGCAGTATTTT
CATSHRRRGGKRYTQYF
>-|TRBV18|TRBD1|TRBJ1-2
TGTGCCAGCTCACCAGCACGGACAGGCAAACTTTTAAACTATGGCTACACCTTC
CASSPARTGKLLNYGYTF
>-|TRBV15|TRBD1|TRBJ2-7
TGTGCCACCAGCACCAGACAGGGGGCAAGGTACGAGCAGTACTTC
CATSTRQGARYEQYF
>-|TRBV27|-|TRBJ1-2
TGTGCTTCTTCTCACCAGGGCTCTAAAGGCTACACCTTC
CASSHQGSKGYTF
>-|TRBV7-3|TRBD2|TRBJ2-1
TGTGCCAGCAGCTATACTGCCCCGGGACTAGCGGGACAGGAGCAGTTCTTC
CASSYTAPGLAGQEQFF
>-|TRBV5-4|TRBD2|TRBJ2-7
TGTGCCAGCAGCCGGGCGGGTGTTGGGCGGGAGCTCAACGAGCAGTACTTC
CASSRAGVGRELNEQYF
>-|TRBV7-2|TRBD2|TRBJ2-5
TGTGCCAGCAGCTCTAGGGGGACTAGCGTGGAGACCCAGTACTTC
CASSSRGTSVETQYF
>-|TRBV3-1/TRBV3-2|-|TRBJ1-1
TGTGCCAGCAGCCAAGGAGGCCGGAACACTGAAGCTTTCTTT
CASSQGGRNTEAFF
>-|TRBV5-1|TRBD1|TRBJ2-3
TGCGCCAGCAGCTCCGGGACAGGGTTGGATACGCAGTATTTT
CASSSGTGLDTQYF
>-|TRBV4-1|TRBD1|TRBJ2-7
TGCGCCAGCAGCCTCATCCGGGACAGGGACTACGAGCAGTACTTC
CASSLIRDRDYEQYF
>-|TRBV5-5|-|TRBJ1-1
TGTGCCAGCAGTACCAGGATTGGGACATTCCTAGCTTTCTTT
CASSTRIGTFLAFF
>-|TRBV10-3|-|TRBJ2-3
TGTGCCATCAGCCGAGGTTCTAGCACAGATACGCAGTATTTT
CAISRGSSTDTQYF
>-|TRBV27|-|TRBJ2-1
TGTGCCAGCAGTTCAATACTTGGAGAACCTTACAATGAGCAGTTCTTC
CASSSILGEPYNEQFF
>-|TRBV10-3|TRBD1|TRBJ2-7
TGTGCCATCAGTGGACAGGGGAGTTACGAGCAGTACTTC
CAISGQGSYEQYF
>-|TRBV3-1/TRBV3-2|-|TRBJ2-3
TGTGCCAGCAGCCAAGGCAGGCAGCAGACGCAGTATTTT
CASSQGRQQTQYF
>-|TRBV4-3|TRBD1|TRBJ1-2
TGCGCCAGCAGCCAGGGACAGAACTATGGCTACACCTTC
CASSQGQNYGYTF
>-|TRBV5-1|-|TRBJ2-1
TGCGCCAGCAGCTTGACCGGGACTGGACTTTACAATGAGCAGTTCTTC
CASSLTGTGLYNEQFF